This TCR beta chain was sequenced in a study of Graves' ophthalmopathy and Graves' hyperthyroidism. Overall study results and limits: Blood also harbored most expanded thyroid clonotypes above 0.001 frequency.

This clonotype was detected many times. Its antigen is as yet unknown. Calling hyperthyroidism stable required that no ophthalmopathy show up within 18 months of follow-up. The germline V gene encodes CDR1 MNHEY and CDR2 SVGAGI. This CDR3 spans 13 amino acids. The V gene lost 6 bases and the J gene lost 0 bases, with 9 bases spanning the gap. From RNA, the CDR3 regions of TCR beta chains were amplified and sequenced. The first round was an RT-PCR with HTBI primers, and the second round was a multiplex PCR. TCRdb re-derived calls from the multiplex PCR reads in MiXCR, one entry per CDR3 protein. This sample carries more than 300,000 distinct CDR3 sequences, about 18% of them seen once, and the ten largest clones take 2.4%.

The sample comprised peripheral blood. The chain has TRBV6-5 and TRBJ2-7; possible D gene TRBD2, 5 bases. The sequence came from an adult woman with stable Graves' hyperthyroidism. CDR3 loop: CASRGESSYEQYF. The CDR3 DNA reads TGTGCCAGCAGGGGAGAGAGCTCCTACGAGCAGTACTTC.